This TCR beta chain was observed in a study of T cell repertoires in cytomegalovirus infection. For the study at large: Public TCR beta signatures marked donors with CMV infection and the matching HLA.

The CDR3 length is 13 residues. The V gene's germline CDR1 is LGHNT and CDR2 FRNRAP. V was clipped by 6 bases and J by 8 bases, with 16 bases between them. This clonotype was seen at least ten times. TCRdb reanalysed the reads using MiXCR and keeps one entry per CDR3 protein. The sample includes around 530,000 distinct CDR3 sequences, about a quarter of them seen just once. The sample taken for sequencing was PBMCs. This clonotype was sampled from a human donor in good health (CMV status not recorded). Some clones in this sample may be carry-over from other donors' samples. This chain links TRBV12-5 with TRBJ1-1; D might be TRBD1 (5 bases). The CDR3 coding sequence is TGTGCTAGTGGCCGGGGCGGGGAGGCCGAAGCTTTCTTT. Protein product: CASGRGGEAEAFF. The entire variable domain, with the rest obtained from reference TRBV12-5 and TRBJ1-1, is as follows: DARVTQTPRHKVTEMGQEVTMRCQPILGHNTVFWYRQTMMQGLELLAYFRNRAPLDDSGMPKDRFSAEMPDATLATLKIQPSEPRDSAVYFCASGRGGEAEAFFGQGTRLTVV.